One and the same sample provided the 30 T cell receptor beta chains below, sequenced in a study of T cell responses to AZD1222 COVID-19 vaccine. Sequencing used immunoSEQ multiplex PCR; TCRdb keeps in-frame clones, though not all of them. The table lists some 250,000 clones, 85% to 95% of them singletons. The source material was peripheral blood, sampled 28 days after the second AZD1222 dose. These receptor sequences come from an adult who received the AZD1222 COVID-19 vaccine.

This chain connects TRBV7-2 to TRBJ2-2, with a tentative D call TRBD1 (6 bases). V lost 6 bases and J 4 bases, leaving 15 bases between the germline ends. The CDR3 is 15 amino acids. Per germline, CDR1 SGHTA and CDR2 FQGNSA. The CDR3: CASSFLRGSTGELFF. The DNA of the CDR3 is TGTGCCAGCAGTTTCCTAAGGGGGTCCACCGGGGAGCTGTTTTTT.

CDR3: CASSQEEVGNQPQHF. CDR3 nucleotide sequence: TGTGCCAGCAGCCAAGAGGAGGTAGGCAATCAGCCCCAGCATTTT. The chain joins TRBV4-2 to TRBJ1-5; D gene uncertain. From germline, CDR1 is LGHNA and CDR2 YNFKEQ. This CDR3 has 15 residues. Trimming left V 0 bases short and J 2 bases short, with 8 bases between.

V is TRBV20-1 and J is TRBJ1-1; D may be TRBD1 (5 bases). The CDR3 consists of 11 residues. The germline V gene encodes CDR1 DFQATT and CDR2 SNEGSKA (reference sequence). V was clipped by 6 bases and J by 11 bases, with 16 bases between them. CDR3 amino acids: CSALGVLKAFF. The CDR3 nucleotides are TGCAGTGCCCTGGGGGTGCTGAAGGCTTTCTTT.

The chain links TRBV5-1 to TRBJ1-4; 8 bases line up with TRBD1. From germline, CDR1 is SGHRS and CDR2 YFSETQ. V lost 0 bases, J lost 8 bases, and 9 bases stayed unmatched. The CDR3 runs to 16 residues. The CDR3 DNA is TGCGCCAGCAGCTTGGACGGGCAGGGGGCCGGCGAAAAACTGTTTTTT. Protein product: CASSLDGQGAGEKLFF.

V gene TRBV7-8 combines with J gene TRBJ1-1; TRBD1 matches 8 bases. The CDR3 is 15 amino acids. Per the germline V gene, CDR1 is SGHVS and CDR2 is FQNEAQ. The junction had 10 bases not matched to a gene; V was cut back by 5 bases and J by 5 bases. The CDR3 protein is CASSGQGQGYTEAFF. CDR3 DNA sequence: TGTGCCAGCAGCGGGCAAGGACAGGGTTATACTGAAGCTTTCTTT.

V gene TRBV4-3 combines with J gene TRBJ2-5; D is ambiguous. This CDR3 spans 14 amino acids. V was pared by 0 bases and J by 5 bases, with 10 bases between. Germline CDR1 is LGHNA and CDR2 is YSLEER. CDR3: CASSQDWQAETQYF. The CDR3 DNA sequence: TGCGCCAGCAGCCAAGATTGGCAGGCGGAGACCCAGTACTTC.

This clone came up once. This chain links TRBV6-2 or TRBV6-3 with TRBJ1-2; D unresolved. Trimming took off 5 bases at V and 4 bases at J, with 8 bases between the two ends. CDR1 is MNHEY, CDR2 SVGEGT, per germline. The CDR3 contains 12 residues. The CDR3 DNA reads TGTGCCAGCAGTCCCGGGCTCTATGGCTACACCTTC. It codes for CASSPGLYGYTF.

The CDR3: CASSYSTYGANVLTF. CDR3 DNA sequence: TGTGCCAGCAGTTACTCCACGTATGGGGCCAACGTCCTGACTTTC. V gene TRBV6-2 or TRBV6-3 combines with J gene TRBJ2-6; D is unresolved. Germline V lookup: CDR1 MNHEY, CDR2 SVGEGT. Deletions cut 0 bases from V and 3 bases from J, with 6 bases between. CDR3 length equals 15 residues.

J is TRBJ1-3 and V is TRBV18; D unresolved. The CDR3 length is 15 residues. The V and J ends lost 3 bases and 6 bases respectively, with 15 bases between them. CDR1 is KGHSH, CDR2 LQKENI, per germline. In nucleotides, the CDR3 is TGTGCCAGCTCACCGGTTGAGGGAAGGGTAAACACCATATATTTT. Protein sequence: CASSPVEGRVNTIYF.

V is TRBV7-8 and J is TRBJ2-5, with unresolved D. Germline lookup yields CDR1 SGHVS and CDR2 FQNEAQ. V was clipped by 7 bases and J by 5 bases, with 17 bases between them. The CDR3 is 14 amino acids. For the CDR3, the DNA is TGTGCCAGCATCAAGGACCGCAACTTGGAGACCCAGTACTTC. It encodes CASIKDRNLETQYF.

The gene calls are TRBV18 and TRBJ2-2; D is unclear. The CDR3 runs to 12 residues. The V gene lost 5 bases and the J gene lost 6 bases, with 7 bases spanning the gap. Germline V gene sequence: CDR1 KGHSH, CDR2 LQKENI. CDR3 DNA sequence: TGTGCCAGCTCAGGGGATCCCGGGGAGCTGTTTTTT. Its translation is CASSGDPGELFF.

This rearrangement joins TRBV7-2 to TRBJ1-5, with D uncertain. V was clipped by 5 bases and J by 7 bases, with 12 bases between them. CDR1 and CDR2 (germline): SGHTA, FQGNSA. This CDR3 spans 13 amino acids. The CDR3 bases are TGTGCCAGCAGCCCCGCGACGGACCAGCCCCAGCATTTT. Residues: CASSPATDQPQHF. Supplemented by reference TRBV7-2 and TRBJ1-5, the full variable domain reads GAGVSQSPSNKVTEKGKDVELRCDPISGHTALYWYRQSLGQGLEFLIYFQGNSAPDKSGLPSDRFSAERTGGSVSTLTIQRTQQEDSAVYLCASSPATDQPQHFGDGTRLSIL.

The J gene is TRBJ2-1, the V gene TRBV7-9, with 7 bases matching TRBD1. Germline V gives CDR1 SEHNR, CDR2 FQNEAQ (reference sequence). J gave up 10 bases and V 5 bases, and 5 bases lay outside the gene matches. This CDR3 contains 12 residues. The DNA for the CDR3 is TGTGCCAGCAGCATGGACAGGTCCGAGCAGTTCTTC. It yields the protein CASSMDRSEQFF.

J is TRBJ2-7 and V is TRBV5-6; D uncertain. Between the trimmed V and J ends, which lost 4 bases and 5 bases, there was a span of 7 bases. The CDR3 is 11 amino acids. Germline assignment: CDR1 SGHDT and CDR2 YYEEEE. In nucleotides, the CDR3 is TGTGCCAGCAGCGTGGGTAACGAGCAGTACTTC. It specifies CASSVGNEQYF.

The chain employs TRBV3-1 (or the pseudogene TRBV3-2) and TRBJ2-1, with 9 positions matching TRBD1. Germline lookup yields CDR1 LGHDT and CDR2 YNNKEL (reference sequence). The CDR3 length is 16 residues. Germline trimming cut 0 bases from V and 6 bases from J; bases unmatched to any gene: 6. CDR3 DNA: TGTGCCAGCAGCCAAGATGGGGACAGGGAACGCAATGAGCAGTTCTTC. Protein: CASSQDGDRERNEQFF.

The chain recombines TRBV27 with TRBJ1-2; the D gene is possibly TRBD1 (5 bases). The germline V gene encodes CDR1 MNHEY and CDR2 SMNVEV (reference sequence). The CDR3 is 15 amino acids. V was shortened by 3 bases and J by 3 bases, with 14 bases between the two germline ends. CDR3 in DNA: TGTGCCAGCAGTTTGGCTGGGACGGAGTACTATGGCTACACCTTC. It specifies CASSLAGTEYYGYTF.

V usage is TRBV19 and J usage is TRBJ2-6, with TRBD1 identical over 7 bases. CDR1 and CDR2 from the germline V gene are LNHDA and SQIVND (reference sequence). Germline trimming cut 2 bases from V and 1 base from J; bases unmatched to any gene: 14. The CDR3 covers 20 residues. Here the CDR3 DNA reads TGTGCCAGTAGTATAACAGGCCCGGGACAGTTTTGGTCTGGGGCCAACGTCCTGACTTTC. This gives the protein CASSITGPGQFWSGANVLTF.

The chain links TRBV3-1 (or the pseudogene TRBV3-2) to TRBJ2-2, with TRBD1 matching over 9 bases. The V and J ends lost 3 bases and 7 bases, in that order; junction bases with no gene match: 9. The CDR3 consists of 16 residues. Germline CDR1 LGHDT, CDR2 YNNKEL (reference sequence). The DNA for the CDR3 is TGTGCCAGCAGCCACTTCCGGGACAGGGCTGTCGGGGAGCTGTTTTTT. Translated: CASSHFRDRAVGELFF.

The chain links TRBV28 to TRBJ2-7; perhaps TRBD2 as D (6 bases). V was trimmed by 2 bases and J by 7 bases, leaving 12 bases between them. Per the germline V gene, CDR1 is MDHEN and CDR2 is SYDVKM. This CDR3 spans 13 amino acids. The DNA of the CDR3 is TGTGCCAGCAGTTTACGGGGGTCCCGAGAGCAGTACTTC. Protein: CASSLRGSREQYF.

V usage is TRBV28 and J usage is TRBJ2-7; TRBD1 might be the D (6 bases). Trimming took 1 base from V and 6 from J, leaving 16 bases between them. This CDR3 has 15 amino acids. The germline V gene has CDR1 MDHEN and CDR2 SYDVKM. The CDR3 here is CASSLSGTGSLEQYF. In DNA form, the CDR3 reads TGTGCCAGCAGTTTATCGGGAACAGGGAGCCTCGAGCAGTACTTC.

The chain carries TRBV6-2 or TRBV6-3 and TRBJ2-4; the match to TRBD1 covers 12 bases. Germline V CDR1 and CDR2: MNHEY, SVGEGT. With V trimmed by 6 bases and J by 6 bases, 6 bases remained unmatched. CDR3 length equals 15 residues. Here the CDR3 DNA reads TGTGCCAGCAGCCGGGACAGGGGGCGGGCAAACATTCAGTACTTC. Protein product: CASSRDRGRANIQYF.

The V gene is TRBV7-3, the J gene TRBJ2-2; D assignment may be TRBD1 or TRBD2 (5 bases each). Germline assignment: CDR1 SGHTA and CDR2 FQGTGA. The germline V and J ends were trimmed by 5 bases and 4 bases, with 17 bases remaining between them. The length of the CDR3 is 16 residues. CDR3 amino acids: CASSPGGGWSTGELFF. CDR3 DNA sequence: TGTGCCAGCAGCCCCGGTGGGGGATGGAGCACCGGGGAGCTGTTTTTT.

About this clone itself: Other DNA sequences of this sample code for an identical CDR3. The V and J genes are TRBV5-1 and TRBJ2-3, with 9 bases fitting TRBD1. Germline V gives CDR1 SGHRS, CDR2 YFSETQ. This CDR3 is built from 14 residues. The V and J ends lost 4 bases and 4 bases, in that order; junction bases with no gene match: 4. CDR3 sequence: CASSLGQGPDTQYF. The CDR3 region has the DNA TGCGCCAGCAGCCTAGGACAGGGGCCAGATACGCAGTATTTT.

J is TRBJ1-2 and V is TRBV19; 7 bases line up with TRBD1. The CDR3 runs to 14 residues. CDR1 and CDR2 from the germline V gene are LNHDA and SQIVND (reference sequence). V shed 6 bases, J shed 6 bases, and the junction held 10 bases outside the gene matches. The CDR3 bases are TGTGCCAGTAGCGACAGGGAGGTACTCGATGGCTACACCTTC. Amino acid sequence: CASSDREVLDGYTF.

This chain links TRBV9 with TRBJ2-7; perhaps D is TRBD1 or TRBD2 (5 bases each). The CDR3 runs to 15 residues. Germline V CDR1 and CDR2: SGDLS, YYNGEE. V lost 0 bases, J lost 6 bases, and 16 bases lay in between. Here the CDR3 reads CASSVGAGANGEQYF. CDR3 nucleotide sequence: TGTGCCAGCAGCGTAGGGGCCGGGGCTAACGGCGAGCAGTACTTC.

The chain links TRBV2 to TRBJ2-7, with D unclear. The CDR3 is made up of 12 amino acids. The germline V and J ends were trimmed by 3 bases and 3 bases, with 6 bases remaining between them. Germline CDR1 reads SNHLY; CDR2 reads FYNNEI. CDR3: CASSEGLYEQYF. DNA for the CDR3: TGTGCCAGCAGTGAGGGCCTCTACGAGCAGTACTTC.

The J gene is TRBJ2-5, the V gene TRBV28; maybe TRBD1 (5 bases). CDR3 length: 14 amino acids. Trimming removed 7 bases from V and 5 bases from J, with 17 bases in between. CDR1 MDHEN and CDR2 SYDVKM come from the germline V gene. The CDR3 DNA is TGTGCCAGCAACCCTGGGGCAGGGCCCGAGACCCAGTACTTC. Amino acids: CASNPGAGPETQYF.

Details on this clone: At one end, the junction sequence differs from germline, possibly due to a read error. The rearrangement links TRBV2 to TRBJ2-5, with 12 bases matching TRBD2. Germline values: CDR1 SNHLY, CDR2 FYNNEI. The CDR3 is made up of 15 amino acids. Here the CDR3 DNA reads TGTGCCAGCAGTGAAGGAGGGACTAGCGGGCGCAAGGGGGACTTC. Translated: CASSEGGTSGRKGDF.

This chain connects TRBV24-1 to TRBJ1-2; D is unresolved. Between the trimmed V and J ends, which lost 6 bases and 2 bases, there was a span of 9 bases. This CDR3 region has 13 residues. In germline, CDR1 is KGHDR, CDR2 SFDVKD. The CDR3 coding sequence is TGTGCCACCAGTCTTACCGCCAACTATGGCTACACCTTC. Protein product: CATSLTANYGYTF.

The chain employs TRBV18 and TRBJ1-5; no reliable D call. CDR1 KGHSH and CDR2 LQKENI come from the germline V gene. The CDR3 is made up of 14 amino acids. V lost 1 base, J lost 5 bases, and 9 bases lay in between. The CDR3 reads CASSPQGWDQPQHF. CDR3 nucleotide sequence: TGTGCCAGCTCACCACAGGGTTGGGATCAGCCCCAGCATTTT.